The clone carrying this T cell receptor beta chain was observed many times. Its antigen remains unidentified. The time point: newly diagnosed GD, antithyroid drugs for less than 3 months. RNA from PBMCs was the source of the TCR library. This sample is part of a study of regulatory T cells in long-lasting Graves disease. The study, taken as a whole, reports: New patients shared fewer public clonotypes (around 880) than persistent patients did (around 2,900).

The authors built TCR beta libraries using iRepertoire HTBI primers and Arm-PCR of CDR3 regions. TCRdb passed the multiplex PCR reads through MiXCR, listing each CDR3 protein once. This sample carries about 300,000 distinct CDR3 sequences, 15% to 20% of them seen once, and the ten largest clones take roughly 35%. Germline V gives CDR1 LGHNT, CDR2 FRNRAP. CDR3 length: 16 amino acids. V dropped 0 bases and J dropped 0; count of bases not matched to a gene: 1. The genes are TRBV12-5 and TRBJ1-5; TRBD1 matches at 8 bases. The sequencing here drew on peripheral blood mononuclear cells (PBMCs), taken at new diagnosis, from a patient treated with antithyroid drugs. The sequence was collected from a female donor with Graves disease. The CDR3 DNA reads TGTGCTAGTGGTTTGGTACAGGGGGGTAGCAATCAGCCCCAGCATTTT. Its protein product is CASGLVQGGSNQPQHF.